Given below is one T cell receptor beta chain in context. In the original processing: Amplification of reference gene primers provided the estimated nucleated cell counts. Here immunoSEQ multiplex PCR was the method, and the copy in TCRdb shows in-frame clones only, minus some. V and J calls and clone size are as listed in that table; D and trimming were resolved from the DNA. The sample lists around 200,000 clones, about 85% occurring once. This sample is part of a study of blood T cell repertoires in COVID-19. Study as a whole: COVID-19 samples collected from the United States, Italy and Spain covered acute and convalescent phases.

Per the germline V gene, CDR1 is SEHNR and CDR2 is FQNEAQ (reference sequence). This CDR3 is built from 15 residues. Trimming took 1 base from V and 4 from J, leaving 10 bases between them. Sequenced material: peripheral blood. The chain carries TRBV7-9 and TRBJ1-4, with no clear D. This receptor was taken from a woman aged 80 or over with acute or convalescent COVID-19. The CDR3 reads CASSLVTGSNEKLFF. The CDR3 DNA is TGTGCCAGCAGCTTAGTAACGGGAAGTAATGAAAAACTGTTTTTT.